This TCR beta chain emerged from a study of blood T cell repertoires in COVID-19. Study background: Material from acute and convalescent COVID-19 was sourced from the United States, Italy and Spain. PBMCs, B-cell-depleted T cells, or T cells were the source of the cDNA or gDNA that made up the material.

Under the authors' procedure: Amplified reference gene primers provided the basis for estimating nucleated cell counts. Measured with immunoSEQ multiplex PCR; TCRdb has only the in-frame clones, and not every one. Clone size and V and J calls were adopted from that table, with D and trimming inferred from the DNA. The table includes about 100,000 clones, around 79% detected once. This CDR3 has 14 amino acids. Germline CDR1 reads KGHSH; CDR2 reads LQKENI. V gave up 3 bases and J gave up 3 bases, with 11 bases separating them. V and J are TRBV18 and TRBJ1-1, with D possibly TRBD1 on 5 matching bases. The source is a human donor in a cohort sampled during active COVID-19. The source material was peripheral blood. CDR3 sequence: CASSPLRGYTEAFF. CDR3 sequence (DNA): TGTGCCAGCTCACCTCTACGGGGGTACACTGAAGCTTTCTTT.